Each of the 27 T cell receptor beta chains below was sequenced from the same sample in a study of OX40 agonist ivuxolimab in advanced cancers. Method: immunoSEQ multiplex PCR; TCRdb's copy keeps in-frame clones and lacks some. There are 70,000 or so clones in the sample; about 80% occur only once, and 1.2% lies in the top ten. The material was CD4+ or CD8+ T cells sorted from blood, obtained in a trial of the OX40 agonist ivuxolimab. The source is an adult with an advanced solid tumor such as melanoma, head and neck, liver or kidney cancer.

This clone is labeled as medium-sized (0.01 to 0.1%). The gene calls are TRBV27 and TRBJ1-5, with no clear D. This CDR3 has 13 residues. Trimming took off 4 bases at V and 5 bases at J, with 9 bases between the two ends. Germline loops: CDR1 MNHEY, CDR2 SMNVEV (reference sequence). CDR3 nucleotide sequence: TGTGCCAGCAGTTCCTGGGGAGATCAGCCCCAGCATTTT. As protein: CASSSWGDQPQHF.

The chain carries TRBV30 and TRBJ1-4, with a tentative D call TRBD1 (6 bases). The CDR3 has 10 amino acids. Germline V gene sequence: CDR1 GTSNPN, CDR2 SVGIG (reference sequence). The CDR3 DNA reads TGTGCTTTGGGGGGCGAAAAACTGTTTTTT. Its protein is CALGGEKLFF.

V usage is TRBV6-4 and J usage is TRBJ2-1; 8 bases map to TRBD1. The CDR3 is 14 residues long. V lost 6 bases to trimming and J lost 9 bases; unmatched junction nucleotides: 10. Germline values: CDR1 MRHNA, CDR2 SNTAGT. For the CDR3, the DNA is TGTGCCAGCAGGCCGGGACAGGCCTGGGGTGAGCAGTTCTTC. The encoded protein is CASRPGQAWGEQFF.

This clone was observed a single time. J is TRBJ1-5 and V is TRBV6-6, with D possibly being TRBD1 (6 bases). The CDR3 contains 15 residues. Trimming stripped 4 bases from V and 6 bases from J, with 16 bases between. Germline V gene data show CDR1 as MNHNY and CDR2 as SVGAGI (reference sequence). The CDR3, as DNA: TGTGCCAGCAGTTGGATGGGGGGCTGGAGTCAGCCCCAGCATTTT. This codes for CASSWMGGWSQPQHF.

V and J are TRBV18 and TRBJ2-3; 11 bases are shared with TRBD2. This CDR3 comprises 14 residues. CDR1 is KGHSH, CDR2 LQKENI, per germline. After removal of 3 bases from V and 8 bases from J, the junction contained 4 bases not matched to a gene. CDR3 sequence (DNA): TGTGCCAGCTCACCTACGGGACTAGCGGTTACGCAGTATTTT. Its translation is CASSPTGLAVTQYF.

The rearrangement joins TRBV18 to TRBJ2-5; D may be TRBD1 (6 bases). The V end lost 8 bases, the J end lost 5 bases, and 9 bases lay between the germline ends. Germline assignment: CDR1 KGHSH and CDR2 LQKENI. CDR3 size: 11 residues. CDR3 coding DNA: TGTGCCAGCCTTCAGGGGGAGACCCAGTACTTC. Translating gives CASLQGETQYF.

The genes are TRBV11-2 and TRBJ1-3; 7 nucleotides line up with TRBD1. The germline V gene encodes CDR1 SGHAT and CDR2 FQNNGV. J was trimmed by 2 bases and V by 5 bases; bases with no gene match: 3. The CDR3 runs 14 residues. For the CDR3, the DNA is TGTGCCAGCAGCCACGGGACAGCTGGAAACACCATATATTTT. This sequence encodes CASSHGTAGNTIYF.

This clone was observed a handful of times. This chain joins TRBV5-4 and TRBJ2-7; possibly TRBD1 for D (5 bases). The CDR3 is 13 residues long. The ends were cut back, 0 bases at V and 4 bases at J, with 8 bases in the middle. Germline V lookup: CDR1 SGHNT, CDR2 YYREEE (reference sequence). The CDR3 sequence: CASSLDTGYEQYF. DNA for the CDR3: TGTGCCAGCAGCTTGGATACAGGATACGAGCAGTACTTC.

On this clone itself: The same CDR3 can be traced to other DNA sequences in this sample. The V and J genes are TRBV18 and TRBJ1-2, with D maybe TRBD1 (5 bases). The V end was cut by 3 bases, the J end by 3 bases, with 8 bases between. Germline V gene sequence: CDR1 KGHSH, CDR2 LQKENI. The CDR3 length is 13 residues. CDR3 amino acids: CASSPGTDYGYTF. The CDR3 DNA follows: TGTGCCAGCTCACCCGGGACGGACTATGGCTACACCTTC.

The V call is TRBV5-1, the J call TRBJ2-7; D possibly corresponds to TRBD2 (6 bases). V was trimmed by 2 bases and J by 1 base, leaving 13 bases between them. The CDR3 has 15 amino acids. The germline V gene has CDR1 SGHRS and CDR2 YFSETQ. DNA for the CDR3: TGCGCCAGCAGCTTAGGAGGGGCCCGATCCTACGAGCAGTACTTC. Protein: CASSLGGARSYEQYF.

This clone has just one count. This chain joins TRBV11-2 and TRBJ1-1, with a tentative D call TRBD1 (5 bases). The V gene's germline CDR1 is SGHAT and CDR2 FQNNGV. Trimming left V 2 bases short and J 10 bases short, with 11 bases between. This CDR3 region has 12 residues. The CDR3 reads CASSLLGVAAFF. CDR3 in DNA: TGTGCCAGCAGCTTATTGGGGGTAGCAGCTTTCTTT. Full variable domain (missing parts from reference TRBV11-2 and TRBJ1-1): EAGVAQSPRYKIIEKRQSVAFWCNPISGHATLYWYQQILGQGPKLLIQFQNNGVVDDSQLPKDRFSAERLKGVDSTLKIQPAKLEDSAVYLCASSLLGVAAFFGQGTRLTVV.

The rearrangement joins TRBV19 to TRBJ2-7, with 14 bases identical to TRBD2. Germline loops: CDR1 LNHDA, CDR2 SQIVND (reference sequence). The CDR3 is made up of 18 amino acids. Unmatched junction bases numbered 10, after V lost 3 bases and J lost 3 bases. The CDR3 protein is CASSIGGTSGGLVYEQYF. DNA for the CDR3: TGTGCCAGTAGTATTGGTGGGACTAGCGGGGGCCTGGTCTACGAGCAGTACTTC.

The CDR3: CASSLAPAGGLGGSPLHF. For the CDR3, the DNA is TGTGCCAGCAGCTTGGCACCCGCCGGGGGGCTTGGGGGATCACCCCTCCACTTT. The chain combines TRBV5-4 with TRBJ1-6; a weak D match, TRBD1 (6 bases). CDR1 SGHNT and CDR2 YYREEE come from the germline V gene (reference sequence). V was pared by 0 bases and J by 10 bases, with 23 bases between. This CDR3 is built from 18 residues.

This rearrangement joins TRBV5-1 to TRBJ2-5, with 10 positions matching TRBD1. J was trimmed by 2 bases and V by 6 bases; bases with no gene match: 4. From germline, CDR1 is SGHRS and CDR2 YFSETQ. The CDR3 has 14 amino acids. CDR3 in amino acids: CASTPDRGQETQYF. The CDR3 bases are TGCGCCAGCACCCCGGACAGGGGGCAAGAGACCCAGTACTTC.

V usage is TRBV4-1 and J usage is TRBJ2-1, with TRBD1 matching over 9 bases. Looked up from germline, CDR1 is MGHRA and CDR2 is YSYEKL. V lost 6 bases to trimming and J lost 5 bases; unmatched junction nucleotides: 8. This CDR3 is 15 amino acids long. CDR3 protein: CASRRGRDRDNEQFF. The CDR3 nucleotides read TGCGCCAGCAGGCGGGGCCGGGACAGGGACAATGAGCAGTTCTTC.

The chain joins TRBV10-2 to TRBJ1-1, with D hard to call. Germline V gene sequence: CDR1 WSHSY, CDR2 SAAADI. The CDR3 is made up of 12 amino acids. The ends were cut back, 7 bases at V and 6 bases at J, with 12 bases in the middle. The CDR3 reads CASTLGKAEAFF. Here the CDR3 DNA reads TGCGCCAGCACCCTAGGAAAGGCTGAAGCTTTCTTT.

This rearrangement joins TRBV29-1 to TRBJ1-1, with TRBD1 as a possible D gene (5 bases). Looked up from germline, CDR1 is SQVTM and CDR2 is ANQGSEA. The length of the CDR3 is 15 residues. V was cut by 3 bases and J by 4 bases, with 18 bases left in between. DNA of the CDR3: TGCAGCGTTGAGGGGAGCGGGGTGGGGCGCACTGAAGCTTTCTTT. Protein sequence: CSVEGSGVGRTEAFF.

The chain links TRBV18 to TRBJ1-2; 7 nucleotides line up with TRBD1. V shed 4 bases, J shed 3 bases, and the junction held 8 bases outside the gene matches. CDR3 length equals 15 residues. Looked up from germline, CDR1 is KGHSH and CDR2 is LQKENI. CDR3 residues: CASSLKQGTHYGYTF. The CDR3 nucleotides are TGTGCCAGCTCACTAAAACAGGGGACCCACTATGGCTACACCTTC.

This rearrangement joins TRBV5-5 to TRBJ1-6; D gene uncertain. Trimming left V 4 bases short and J 2 bases short, with 13 bases between. Germline CDR1 SGHKS, CDR2 YYEKEE (reference sequence). CDR3 size: 16 residues. The CDR3 protein is CASSPRGFPYNSPLHF. The CDR3 region has the DNA TGTGCCAGCAGCCCACGTGGGTTCCCCTATAATTCACCCCTCCACTTT.

The chain has TRBV5-1 and TRBJ2-7; 8 nucleotides match TRBD2. This CDR3 comprises 15 residues. J lost 0 bases, V lost 3 bases, and 5 bases had no gene match. CDR1 is SGHRS, CDR2 YFSETQ, per germline. CDR3 loop: CASSYLAGSSYEQYF. The CDR3 DNA reads as TGCGCCAGCAGCTACTTAGCGGGGAGCTCCTACGAGCAGTACTTC. The whole variable domain, remainder taken from reference TRBV5-1 and TRBJ2-7, is KAGVTQTPRYLIKTRGQQVTLSCSPISGHRSVSWYQQTPGQGLQFLFEYFSETQRNKGNFPGRFSGRQFSNSRSEMNVSTLELGDSALYLCASSYLAGSSYEQYFGPGTRLTVT.

The chain combines TRBV5-1 with TRBJ2-7; 8 bases are shared with TRBD1. This CDR3 spans 14 amino acids. In germline, CDR1 is SGHRS, CDR2 YFSETQ. J was trimmed by 0 bases and V by 3 bases; bases with no gene match: 2. CDR3: CASSYGTGSYEQYF. CDR3 nucleotide sequence: TGCGCCAGCAGCTACGGGACAGGCTCCTACGAGCAGTACTTC.

This sequence joins TRBV4-3 and TRBJ1-1; no clear D gene. The CDR3 runs to 13 residues. Trimming shortened V by 0 bases and J by 10 bases, and 12 bases separated the two germline ends. Per the germline V gene, CDR1 is LGHNA and CDR2 is YSLEER. The CDR3 nucleotides read TGCGCCAGCAGCCAAGACCAAGACGAGACAGCTTTCTTT. Encoded protein: CASSQDQDETAFF.

This rearrangement joins TRBV18 to TRBJ2-1; D remains unclear. The CDR3 spans 13 residues. The V gene's germline CDR1 is KGHSH and CDR2 LQKENI. The V end was cut by 3 bases, the J end by 9 bases, with 12 bases between. The CDR3, as DNA: TGTGCCAGCTCACCTCCGCCCCGCGGTGAGCAGTTCTTC. Amino acid sequence: CASSPPPRGEQFF.

The rearrangement joins TRBV18 to TRBJ1-1, with a possible D match to TRBD1 (5 bases). Trimming shortened V by 2 bases and J by 5 bases, and 12 bases separated the two germline ends. The CDR3 consists of 14 residues. Germline CDR1 and CDR2: KGHSH and LQKENI. CDR3 residues: CASSPWQGWTEAFF. CDR3 in DNA: TGTGCCAGCTCACCATGGCAGGGATGGACTGAAGCTTTCTTT.

The rearrangement joins TRBV6-6 to TRBJ1-1; TRBD1 matches at 7 bases. This CDR3 has 14 residues. The V gene end was trimmed by 2 bases and the J gene end by 1 base; junction bases not matched to a gene: 1. Germline lookup yields CDR1 MNHNY and CDR2 SVGAGI (reference sequence). CDR3 in amino acids: CASSYAGGNTEAFF. The CDR3 bases are TGTGCCAGCAGTTACGCAGGGGGGAACACTGAAGCTTTCTTT.

This clone was detected many times. This chain joins TRBV7-2 and TRBJ2-1, with a tentative D call TRBD2 (5 bases). With 4 bases removed from V and 9 bases from J, the gap between germline ends came to 7 bases. This CDR3 is built from 11 residues. In germline, CDR1 is SGHTA, CDR2 FQGNSA. The CDR3 loop reads CASSSTTEQFF. CDR3 in DNA: TGTGCCAGCAGCTCGACTACTGAGCAGTTCTTC. The complete variable domain, with remaining parts taken from reference TRBV7-2 and TRBJ2-1, reads GAGVSQSPSNKVTEKGKDVELRCDPISGHTALYWYRQSLGQGLEFLIYFQGNSAPDKSGLPSDRFSAERTGGSVSTLTIQRTQQEDSAVYLCASSSTTEQFFGPGTRLTVL.

This chain links TRBV30 with TRBJ1-2; a possible D gene is TRBD1 (6 bases). With 0 bases removed from V and 8 bases from J, the gap between germline ends came to 22 bases. The CDR3 has 16 amino acids. Germline-derived CDR1 and CDR2 are GTSNPN and SVGIG (reference sequence). The CDR3 bases are TGTGCCTGGAGTGTTTTAACAGGGTTTTCACCTAAAGGCTACACCTTC. This encodes CAWSVLTGFSPKGYTF.